The TCR beta chain described here comes from a study of cytomegalovirus exposure and HLA in healthy donors. Looking at the study overall: The use of the same platform for the 100 to 150 validation repertoires and the 550 to 850 first-cohort repertoires was reported by a later analysis.

To note about this clone: Its cognate antigen is unknown.

Profiling relied on immunoSEQ multiplex PCR, and the TCRdb table lists in-frame clones only, not all of them. The sample consists of some 40,000 clones, roughly 91% of them appearing once. Broader study findings: The study recorded 160 or so TCR beta chains that were cytomegalovirus-associated.

The donors formed part of the approximately 130-subject validation cohort, distinct from the roughly 600-subject first cohort. CDR3 length equals 13 residues. Germline V gene sequence: CDR1 SNHLY, CDR2 FYNNEI. The germline V and J ends were trimmed by 5 bases and 8 bases, with 13 bases remaining between them. The clonotype was recovered from a man aged 18 to 30 in good health and CMV-seronegative. Input material: PBMCs. The chain couples TRBV2 to TRBJ2-1, with D hard to call. The CDR3: CASSPALVDEQFF. CDR3 DNA: TGTGCCAGCAGTCCCGCCCTAGTTGATGAGCAGTTCTTC.